The 30 T cell receptor beta chains below were found in one sample sequenced in a study of cytomegalovirus exposure and HLA in healthy donors. The PCR made use of 60 Vbeta and 13 Jbeta primers. Here immunoSEQ multiplex PCR was the method, and the copy in TCRdb shows in-frame clones only, minus some. The sample carries about 180,000 clones, about three quarters recorded once. The sequenced sample was PBMCs. The origin of the receptors is a man aged 18 to 29 in good health and CMV-seronegative.

CDR3 DNA sequence: TGTGCCAGCAGTTATCCAGGGGAATCATACAATGAGCAGTTCTTC. Amino acids: CASSYPGESYNEQFF. V and J are TRBV6-5 and TRBJ2-1; possible D gene TRBD1, 6 bases. CDR1 and CDR2 (germline): MNHEY, SVGAGI. The CDR3 covers 15 residues. V was shortened by 3 bases and J by 4 bases, with 13 bases between the two germline ends.

This clone has a handful of counts. This chain links TRBV9 with TRBJ2-5; D is perhaps TRBD2 (7 bases). This CDR3 has 17 amino acids. Germline CDR1 SGDLS, CDR2 YYNGEE. V lost 4 bases to trimming and J lost 5 bases, with 24 bases between them. CDR3 DNA sequence: TGTGCCAGCAGCCCCCGCGCTACGGGGGGCGCTGGGGAGACCCAGTACTTC. Residues: CASSPRATGGAGETQYF.

The V and J genes are TRBV15 and TRBJ2-3; 9 nucleotides agree with TRBD1. CDR1 LNHNV and CDR2 YYDKDF come from the germline V gene (reference sequence). J gave up 6 bases and V 5 bases, and 12 bases lay outside the gene matches. The CDR3 is made up of 16 amino acids. The DNA of the CDR3 is TGTGCCACCAGCGGTCCTACAGGGGGCGATCGGGATACGCAGTATTTT. This encodes CATSGPTGGDRDTQYF. The variable domain in full, completed from reference TRBV15 and TRBJ2-3, reads DAMVIQNPRYQVTQFGKPVTLSCSQTLNHNVMYWYQQKSSQAPKLLFHYYDKDFNNEADTPDNFQSRRPNTSFCFLDIRSPGLGDTAMYLCATSGPTGGDRDTQYFGPGTRLTVL.

The chain links TRBV6-1 to TRBJ2-2; 9 nucleotides agree with TRBD2. Germline lookup yields CDR1 MNHNS and CDR2 SASEGT. V shed 7 bases, J shed 3 bases, and the junction held 3 bases outside the gene matches. The CDR3 loop spans 14 amino acids. The CDR3 loop reads CASKIAGDTGELFF. CDR3 nucleotide sequence: TGTGCCAGCAAAATAGCGGGAGACACCGGGGAGCTGTTTTTT.

This chain links TRBV9 with TRBJ1-1; the match to TRBD1 covers 8 bases. J gave up 5 bases and V 1 base, and 10 bases lay outside the gene matches. The CDR3 is 16 amino acids. Per the germline V gene, CDR1 is SGDLS and CDR2 is YYNGEE. CDR3 amino acids: CASSVTPGTGKTEAFF. The CDR3 DNA follows: TGTGCCAGCAGCGTAACTCCAGGGACAGGTAAAACTGAAGCTTTCTTT.

In its sample, this clone was seen once. V is TRBV29-1 and J is TRBJ2-7, with TRBD1 matching 10 bases. Unmatched junction bases numbered 7, after V lost 1 base and J lost 1 base. CDR3 size: 16 residues. Germline assignment: CDR1 SQVTM and CDR2 ANQGSEA. The CDR3 coding sequence is TGCAGCGTTGAAGGATTGTGGGACAGGGGTTCCTACGAGCAGTACTTC. Protein: CSVEGLWDRGSYEQYF.

V is TRBV9 and J is TRBJ2-1, with 9 bases fitting TRBD2. The CDR3 is 20 residues long. CDR1 and CDR2 from the germline V gene are SGDLS and YYNGEE. V trimming: 1 base; J trimming: 0 bases; junction bases outside the gene matches: 14. The CDR3 DNA sequence: TGTGCCAGCAGCGTATCCCCGAGCGGGGGGTATAAGAGCTCCTACAATGAGCAGTTCTTC. This encodes CASSVSPSGGYKSSYNEQFF.

This clone was picked up one time. The chain is built from TRBV13 and TRBJ1-1; possible D gene TRBD1, 5 bases. Germline V lookup: CDR1 PRHDT, CDR2 FYEKMQ (reference sequence). The V gene lost 5 bases and the J gene lost 1 base, with 26 bases spanning the gap. This CDR3 has 19 residues. The CDR3 region is CASSGSILRDPRGNTEAFF. CDR3 DNA: TGTGCCAGCAGCGGCAGTATTTTGCGGGACCCCCGGGGGAACACTGAAGCTTTCTTT.

The rearrangement joins TRBV4-2 to TRBJ2-3; D is ambiguous. This CDR3 has 16 amino acids. Deletions cut 0 bases from V and 8 bases from J, with 18 bases between. CDR1 LGHNA and CDR2 YNFKEQ come from the germline V gene. The CDR3 sequence: CASSQEWRSPPATQYF. The CDR3 region has the DNA TGTGCCAGCAGCCAAGAATGGCGGAGCCCCCCGGCTACGCAGTATTTT.

The chain combines TRBV5-1 with TRBJ2-7, with D tentatively TRBD1 (5 bases). The CDR3 spans 12 residues. Germline lookup yields CDR1 SGHRS and CDR2 YFSETQ. V shed 5 bases and J shed 6 bases, with 12 bases lying between them. The CDR3, as DNA: TGCGCCAGCAGGCCGGCCCAGGGCGAGCAGTACTTC. Translation gives CASRPAQGEQYF. Full variable domain (outside the CDR3, taken from reference TRBV5-1 and TRBJ2-7): KAGVTQTPRYLIKTRGQQVTLSCSPISGHRSVSWYQQTPGQGLQFLFEYFSETQRNKGNFPGRFSGRQFSNSRSEMNVSTLELGDSALYLCASRPAQGEQYFGPGTRLTVT.

V and J are TRBV29-1 and TRBJ2-7; perhaps TRBD2 as D (6 bases). V was trimmed by 4 bases and J by 5 bases, leaving 18 bases between them. The length of the CDR3 is 14 residues. The germline CDR1 and CDR2 sequences are SQVTM and ANQGSEA. CDR3 sequence (DNA): TGCAGCGTTGTAGGTCGTCGGGGAGGCGACGAGCAGTACTTC. Protein sequence: CSVVGRRGGDEQYF.

The V call is TRBV19, the J call TRBJ2-6; the match to TRBD1 covers 8 bases. Germline V CDR1 and CDR2: LNHDA, SQIVND (reference sequence). The CDR3 consists of 18 residues. V shed 5 bases and J 0 bases; nucleotides not matched to a gene: 9. CDR3 DNA: TGTGCCAGTAGTTTCACGGACAGGGCCCGCTCTGGGGCCAACGTCCTGACTTTC. This codes for CASSFTDRARSGANVLTF.

The chain has TRBV15 and TRBJ1-6; no reliable D call. The V gene lost 1 base and the J gene lost 7 bases, with 11 bases spanning the gap. Germline CDR1 is LNHNV and CDR2 is YYDKDF (reference sequence). This CDR3 is built from 15 residues. The CDR3 spells CATSRVRTENSPLHF. CDR3 DNA: TGTGCCACCAGCAGAGTCAGAACAGAGAATTCACCCCTCCACTTT.

The chain employs TRBV7-6 and TRBJ2-3; 7 bases are a match to TRBD1. Trimming removed 0 bases from V and 1 base from J; junction bases left unmatched: 7. The CDR3 loop spans 17 amino acids. Germline V gene data show CDR1 as SGHVS and CDR2 as FNYEAQ. In DNA, the CDR3 is TGTGCCAGCAGCTTAGCGACAGGGAAACGGGGCACAGATACGCAGTATTTT. Translating gives CASSLATGKRGTDTQYF.

There are a few counts of this clone. The chain links TRBV7-9 to TRBJ1-2; perhaps TRBD1 as D (5 bases). The CDR3 is 13 residues long. V dropped 5 bases and J dropped 4 bases, with 11 bases sitting between them. Germline CDR1 reads SEHNR; CDR2 reads FQNEAQ (reference sequence). In DNA form, the CDR3 reads TGTGCCAGCAGCCCGGGGGGGTCCTATGGCTACACCTTC. It codes for CASSPGGSYGYTF.

This clone was found once. The chain uses TRBV29-1 and TRBJ2-5; TRBD2 might be the D (5 bases). The J call may be wrong; the DNA end is better matched by TRBJ2-7. Germline CDR1 and CDR2: SQVTM and ANQGSEA. The CDR3 is 15 amino acids. The CDR3 is CSVEQGAVPCYEQYF. The DNA for the CDR3 is TGCAGCGTTGAACAAGGAGCGGTCCCATGTTACGAGCAGTACTTC.

In this sample, this clone turned up a few times. The gene calls are TRBV28 and TRBJ1-5; the D is unclear. Germline V gives CDR1 MDHEN, CDR2 SYDVKM. Trimming removed 5 bases from V and 5 bases from J, with 13 bases in between. The CDR3 is 14 residues long. The CDR3 coding sequence is TGTGCCAGCAGTCTAAACCGCGGCCATCAGCCCCAGCATTTT. Its translation is CASSLNRGHQPQHF.

V and J are TRBV13 and TRBJ1-4, with TRBD1 matching over 7 bases. The CDR3 has 15 residues. The germline V gene has CDR1 PRHDT and CDR2 FYEKMQ (reference sequence). V dropped 5 bases and J dropped 7; count of bases not matched to a gene: 10. In DNA form, the CDR3 reads TGTGCCAGCAGCCCTGCGGACAGGAATACTGAAAAACTGTTTTTT. As protein: CASSPADRNTEKLFF.

The chain uses TRBV14 and TRBJ1-2; D gene uncertain. Germline V CDR1 and CDR2: SGHDN, FVKESK. Trimming removed 1 base from V and 4 bases from J, with 10 bases in between. CDR3 length: 14 residues. The CDR3 spells CASSQVGGSYGYTF. The CDR3 DNA reads as TGTGCCAGCAGCCAAGTCGGCGGATCCTATGGCTACACCTTC.

V gene TRBV15 combines with J gene TRBJ2-5; 7 bases line up with TRBD1. Trimming cost V 0 bases and J 7 bases; bases outside gene matches: 8. CDR3 length equals 15 residues. The germline V gene has CDR1 LNHNV and CDR2 YYDKDF (reference sequence). As DNA, the CDR3 is TGTGCCACCAGCAGAGATAACAGGGGTGGTGGGACCCAGTACTTC. It is translated as CATSRDNRGGGTQYF.

This clone was counted a single time. The V call is TRBV7-6, the J call TRBJ2-2; 11 bases are shared with TRBD2. The trim removed 3 bases at V and 0 bases at J, leaving 3 bases unmatched. Germline CDR1 and CDR2: SGHVS and FNYEAQ. This CDR3 is 17 amino acids long. DNA of the CDR3: TGTGCCAGCAGCTTTACTAGCGGGAGAACGAACACCGGGGAGCTGTTTTTT. The encoded protein is CASSFTSGRTNTGELFF.

The chain couples TRBV5-1 to TRBJ1-1; 9 nucleotides align to TRBD1. The ends lost 6 bases at V and 1 base at J; junction bases unmatched: 4. CDR3 length equals 14 residues. Germline assignment: CDR1 SGHRS and CDR2 YFSETQ. The DNA of the CDR3 is TGCGCCAGCACAAGGACAGGGGCGAACACTGAAGCTTTCTTT. Residues: CASTRTGANTEAFF.

The V and J genes are TRBV5-1 and TRBJ2-3; the match to TRBD2 covers 8 bases. Per the germline V gene, CDR1 is SGHRS and CDR2 is YFSETQ. Trimming cost V 3 bases and J 1 base; bases outside gene matches: 4. This CDR3 has 15 amino acids. CDR3 coding DNA: TGCGCCAGCAGCTCCCAAGCGGGGGGCACAGATACGCAGTATTTT. Translated, it gives CASSSQAGGTDTQYF.

The gene calls are TRBV6-4 and TRBJ1-2; unclear D gene. The germline gives CDR1 MRHNA, CDR2 SNTAGT. The CDR3 is 18 amino acids. V was clipped by 0 bases and J by 2 bases, with 19 bases between them. DNA of the CDR3: TGTGCCAGCAGTGACTCGATGATCCGAGGGATGGTCAACTATGGCTACACCTTC. As protein: CASSDSMIRGMVNYGYTF.

The gene calls are TRBV27 and TRBJ1-4; D perhaps matches TRBD1 (6 bases). This CDR3 comprises 13 residues. Germline CDR1 and CDR2: MNHEY and SMNVEV (reference sequence). The V and J ends lost 4 bases and 8 bases respectively, with 11 bases between them. The CDR3 is CASSWKQGEKLFF. The CDR3 DNA follows: TGTGCCAGCAGTTGGAAACAGGGAGAAAAACTGTTTTTT.

The V and J genes are TRBV4-1 and TRBJ2-2; D is uncertain. V shed 1 base and J shed 1 base, with 13 bases lying between them. This CDR3 is built from 17 residues. Looked up from germline, CDR1 is MGHRA and CDR2 is YSYEKL. As DNA, the CDR3 is TGCGCCAGCAGCCAAGGGGCCCAAAGTGGGAACACCGGGGAGCTGTTTTTT. Translated, it gives CASSQGAQSGNTGELFF.

The rearrangement links TRBV6-6 to TRBJ2-4; TRBD1 matches 9 bases. The CDR3 covers 16 residues. The germline gives CDR1 MNHNY, CDR2 SVGAGI (reference sequence). After removal of 5 bases from V and 0 bases from J, the junction contained 5 bases not matched to a gene. CDR3 sequence reads: CASSAGTGLAKNIQYF. The CDR3 bases are TGTGCCAGCAGTGCGGGGACAGGGCTAGCCAAAAACATTCAGTACTTC.

This chain connects TRBV29-1 to TRBJ1-1; a weak D match, TRBD1 (5 bases). V lost 0 bases, J lost 2 bases, and 13 bases lay in between. The CDR3 contains 15 residues. Germline V gene sequence: CDR1 SQVTM, CDR2 ANQGSEA. This chain's CDR3 is CSVEDVGWTNTEAFF. As DNA, the CDR3 is TGCAGCGTTGAAGATGTTGGTTGGACAAACACTGAAGCTTTCTTT.

The rearrangement links TRBV5-1 to TRBJ2-1; 7 bases align to TRBD2. Germline assignment: CDR1 SGHRS and CDR2 YFSETQ. The CDR3 runs to 17 residues. V was clipped by 0 bases and J by 8 bases; unmatched bases: 14. CDR3 region: CASSLVVGGSGSYEQFF. CDR3 coding DNA: TGCGCCAGCAGCTTGGTGGTGGGGGGGTCGGGATCCTATGAGCAGTTCTTC.

This chain joins TRBV10-2 and TRBJ2-2, with 8 bases fitting TRBD1. The CDR3 length is 15 residues. CDR1 and CDR2 from the germline V gene are WSHSY and SAAADI. After removal of 10 bases from V and 4 bases from J, the junction contained 11 bases not matched to a gene. CDR3 bases: TGCGCCATCCGTCCGGGACAGGTTCTCACCGGGGAGCTGTTTTTT. This sequence encodes CAIRPGQVLTGELFF.